Listed below are T cell receptor beta chains from one sample, sequenced in a study of blood T cell repertoires in COVID-19. The table came from immunoSEQ multiplex PCR; TCRdb's copy has only in-frame clones and leaves some out. The sample yields fewer than 200,000 clones, around 83% seen once. What was sequenced was peripheral blood. These receptors originate from a human donor in a cohort sampled during active COVID-19. The CDR3 runs from the conserved cysteine through the conserved F or W. A D gene is named only where the DNA matches it firmly. Some rows mark clone size as missing; the rest say once, few, many or name a class of expanded clone.

TRBV7-2	NA	NA	TRBJ2-1	CASSLSGVNEQFF	TGTGCCAGCAGCTTATCGGGAGTAAATGAGCAGTTCTTC
TRBV7-2	NA	few	TRBJ2-7	CASSSQDSYYEQYF	TGTGCCAGCAGCTCGCAGGACAGCTACTACGAGCAGTACTTC
TRBV28	TRBD2	NA	TRBJ2-7	CASSSGESGNYEQYF	TGTGCCAGCAGCTCCGGGGAAAGCGGGAACTACGAGCAGTACTTC
TRBV7-2	NA	NA	TRBJ1-6	CASSLVDSSYNSPLHF	TGTGCCAGCAGCTTAGTTGACAGCTCCTATAATTCACCCCTCCACTTT
TRBV5-1	TRBD1	NA	TRBJ2-7	CASRTWDSSLLYEQYF	TGCGCCAGCAGAACCTGGGACAGCAGTTTGCTTTACGAGCAGTACTTC
TRBV3-1/TRBV3-2	TRBD1	NA	TRBJ2-4	CASSQAQGENIQYF	TGTGCCAGCAGCCAAGCACAGGGGGAAAACATTCAGTACTTC
TRBV6-5	TRBD2	NA	TRBJ2-1	CASSWRGAYNEQFF	TGTGCCAGCAGTTGGCGGGGGGCCTACAATGAGCAGTTCTTC
TRBV9	NA	NA	TRBJ1-5	CASSPAAARNQPQHF	TGTGCCAGCAGCCCCGCGGCGGCCCGCAATCAGCCCCAGCATTTT
TRBV7-6	TRBD2	NA	TRBJ2-5	CASSLGGREDVETQYF	TGTGCCAGCAGCCTGGGGGGGCGGGAGGACGTGGAGACCCAGTACTTC
TRBV9	TRBD1	NA	TRBJ1-1	CASSATGGRDYTEAFF	TGTGCCAGCAGCGCCACAGGGGGAAGGGACTACACTGAAGCTTTCTTT
TRBV2	TRBD1	few	TRBJ2-2	CASIGQGYTGELFF	TGTGCCAGCATCGGACAGGGATACACCGGGGAGCTGTTTTTT
TRBV7-9	TRBD2	NA	TRBJ2-3	CASSLATSEISTDTQYF	TGTGCCAGCAGCTTAGCGACTAGCGAGATAAGCACAGATACGCAGTATTTT
TRBV7-2	NA	NA	TRBJ2-2	CASSLELVRTGELFF	TGTGCCAGCAGCTTAGAGCTAGTAAGGACCGGGGAGCTGTTTTTT
TRBV6-6	NA	NA	TRBJ1-2	CASSTGGYGYTF	TGTGCCAGCAGTACGGGGGGCTATGGCTACACCTTC
TRBV4-1	TRBD2	few	TRBJ2-1	CASSQREGSSYNEQFF	TGCGCCAGCAGCCAAAGGGAGGGGAGCTCCTACAATGAGCAGTTCTTC
TRBV27	NA	NA	TRBJ1-1	CASSISGGYTEAFF	TGTGCCAGCAGCATTTCGGGGGGCTACACTGAAGCTTTCTTT
TRBV5-5	NA	once	TRBJ1-2	CASSFGGNYGYTF	TGTGCCAGCAGCTTCGGGGGGAACTATGGCTACACCTTC
TRBV6-1	NA	NA	TRBJ1-1	CASSESRVEAFF	TGTGCCAGCAGTGAATCGCGGGTTGAAGCTTTCTTT
TRBV9	NA	NA	TRBJ2-5	CASSSQPTGRETQYF	TGTGCCAGCAGCTCACAACCTACAGGGCGAGAGACCCAGTACTTC
TRBV19	NA	NA	TRBJ1-4	CASSPRPAFEKLFF	TGTGCCAGTAGTCCTAGGCCGGCCTTCGAAAAACTGTTTTTT
TRBV9	TRBD1	NA	TRBJ2-7	CASSVAGQVSYEQYF	TGTGCCAGCAGCGTAGCGGGACAGGTGTCCTACGAGCAGTACTTC
TRBV7-2	TRBD1	NA	TRBJ1-1	CASRPQGANTEAFF	TGTGCCAGCAGACCACAGGGGGCGAACACTGAAGCTTTCTTT
TRBV5-5	NA	NA	TRBJ1-3	CASSSLFGNTIYF	TGTGCCAGCAGCTCCCTATTTGGAAACACCATATATTTT
TRBV2	NA	NA	TRBJ2-7	CATAFTGSHEQYF	TGTGCCACCGCCTTTACAGGGTCCCACGAGCAGTACTTC
TRBV7-8	NA	NA	TRBJ1-2	CASSPGGSLFYGYTF	TGTGCCAGCAGCCCGGGAGGGAGCCTGTTCTATGGCTACACCTTC
TRBV19	NA	NA	TRBJ1-1	CASTDRTEMNTEAFF	TGTGCCAGTACCGACAGGACGGAAATGAACACTGAAGCTTTCTTT
TRBV7-9	NA	NA	TRBJ1-1	CASSYYQNTEAFF	TGTGCCAGCAGCTACTACCAGAACACTGAAGCTTTCTTT
TRBV7-6	TRBD1	NA	TRBJ2-6	CASSLVRGSGANVLTF	TGTGCCAGCAGCTTAGTCAGGGGGTCTGGGGCCAACGTCCTGACTTTC
TRBV6-6	NA	NA	TRBJ1-1	CASSYSGGSMNTEAFF	TGTGCCAGCAGTTACTCGGGAGGGTCTATGAACACTGAAGCTTTCTTT
TRBV10-2	NA	NA	TRBJ1-2	CASSETGYDGYTF	TGCGCCAGCAGTGAGACAGGGTATGATGGCTACACCTTC
TRBV5-6	TRBD1	NA	TRBJ2-7	CASSFLLGQKTSYEQYF	TGTGCCAGCAGCTTCCTACTGGGACAGAAAACCTCCTACGAGCAGTACTTC
TRBV11-2	TRBD1	NA	TRBJ1-2	CASSIRDRDDGYTF	TGTGCCAGCAGCATCCGGGACAGGGATGATGGCTACACCTTC
TRBV18	TRBD2	NA	TRBJ2-7	CASLGTSGRRPYEQYF	TGTGCCAGCCTGGGGACTAGCGGGAGGAGGCCCTACGAGCAGTACTTC
TRBV5-4	NA	few	TRBJ1-1	CASSLGGGTEAFF	TGTGCCAGCAGCTTGGGAGGCGGCACTGAAGCTTTCTTT
TRBV7-3	TRBD2	NA	TRBJ2-1	CASSPTSGAYNEQFF	TGTGCCAGCAGCCCCACTAGCGGGGCCTACAATGAGCAGTTCTTC
TRBV9	NA	NA	TRBJ1-2	CASSVRGHYGYTF	TGTGCCAGCAGCGTTCGCGGGCACTATGGCTACACCTTC
TRBV9	NA	NA	TRBJ1-5	CASSVQGGNQPQHF	TGTGCCAGCAGCGTGCAGGGAGGGAATCAGCCCCAGCATTTT
TRBV7-3	NA	NA	TRBJ2-2	CASSLGASVATGELFF	TGTGCCAGCAGCTTAGGGGCTAGCGTCGCCACCGGGGAGCTGTTTTTT
TRBV19	TRBD2	NA	TRBJ2-1	CASSMAGGYYNEQFF	TGTGCCAGTAGTATGGCGGGAGGCTACTACAATGAGCAGTTCTTC
TRBV24-1	NA	NA	TRBJ2-4	CATSDANGGPDIQYF	TGTGCCACCAGTGATGCCAACGGGGGGCCGGACATTCAGTACTTC
TRBV5-5	NA	NA	TRBJ2-1	CASSFTGSSYNEQFF	TGTGCCAGCAGCTTTACAGGGAGCTCCTACAATGAGCAGTTCTTC
TRBV10-3	NA	NA	TRBJ2-7	CAISAMGGSAHEQYF	TGTGCCATCAGTGCCATGGGTGGGAGCGCCCACGAGCAGTACTTC
TRBV5-1	TRBD2	NA	TRBJ2-7	CASSATGGASYEQYF	TGCGCCAGCAGCGCGACCGGGGGGGCGTCCTACGAGCAGTACTTC
TRBV24-1	TRBD1	NA	TRBJ1-1	CATSDRGQGAAFF	TGTGCCACCAGTGATCGGGGACAGGGAGCAGCTTTCTTT
TRBV3-1/TRBV3-2	NA	NA	TRBJ1-1	CASSQVTGFTEAFF	TGTGCCAGCAGCCAAGTCACGGGTTTCACTGAAGCTTTCTTT
TRBV6-2/TRBV6-3	TRBD2	few	TRBJ2-1	CASSTTSGRRNEQFF	TGTGCCAGCAGTACGACTAGCGGGAGGCGCAATGAGCAGTTCTTC